This T cell receptor (beta chain) was observed in a study of blood T cell repertoires in COVID-19. Whole-study context: PBMCs, B-cell-depleted T cells, or T cells were the source of the cDNA or gDNA that made up the material.

As originally analysed: Reference gene primer amplification gave estimated nucleated cell counts. This table comes from immunoSEQ multiplex PCR, and its TCRdb copy is limited to in-frame clones, with some not included. V and J calls and clone size are those listed in that table; D and trimming were worked out from the DNA. Among some 160,000 clones, roughly 89% were seen once, and the ten largest hold 9% to 12%. Seattle participants joined during active infection and were tracked over time. This clone appeared a few times. The sample contains more than one DNA sequence encoding this CDR3. V was pared by 5 bases and J by 1 base, with 3 bases between. Germline assignment: CDR1 SEHNR and CDR2 FQNEAQ (reference sequence). The CDR3 is 11 residues long.

The sample taken for sequencing was peripheral blood. The receptor was isolated from a woman between 65 and 79 years old with COVID-19, enrolled during active disease. The chain recombines TRBV7-9 with TRBJ2-7; no reliable D call. The CDR3 coding sequence is TGTGCCAGCAGCCCATCCTACGAGCAGTACTTC. Translating it yields CASSPSYEQYF.